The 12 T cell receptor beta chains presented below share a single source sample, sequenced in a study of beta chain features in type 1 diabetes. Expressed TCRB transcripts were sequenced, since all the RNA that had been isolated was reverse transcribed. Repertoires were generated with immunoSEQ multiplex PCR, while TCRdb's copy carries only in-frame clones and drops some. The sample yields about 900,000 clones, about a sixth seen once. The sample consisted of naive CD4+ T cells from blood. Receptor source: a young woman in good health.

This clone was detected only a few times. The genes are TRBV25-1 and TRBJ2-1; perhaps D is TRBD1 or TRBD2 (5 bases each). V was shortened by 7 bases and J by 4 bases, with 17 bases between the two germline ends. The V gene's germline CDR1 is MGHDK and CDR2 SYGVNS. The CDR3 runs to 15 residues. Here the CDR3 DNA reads TGTGCCAGCATGGGGGATCGGACCCGGTACAATGAGCAGTTCTTC. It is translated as CASMGDRTRYNEQFF.

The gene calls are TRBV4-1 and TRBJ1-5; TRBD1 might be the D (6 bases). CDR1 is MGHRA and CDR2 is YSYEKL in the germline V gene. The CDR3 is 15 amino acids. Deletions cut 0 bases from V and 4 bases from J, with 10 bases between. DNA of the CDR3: TGCGCCAGCAGCCAAGAGTGGACAGTGAATCAGCCCCAGCATTTT. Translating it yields CASSQEWTVNQPQHF.

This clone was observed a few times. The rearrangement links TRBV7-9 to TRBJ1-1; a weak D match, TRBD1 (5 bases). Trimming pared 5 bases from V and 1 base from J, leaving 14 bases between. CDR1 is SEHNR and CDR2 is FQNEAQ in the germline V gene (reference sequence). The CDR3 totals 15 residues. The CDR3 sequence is CASSLQEIENTEAFF. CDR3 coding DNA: TGTGCCAGCAGCCTACAGGAGATCGAGAACACTGAAGCTTTCTTT.

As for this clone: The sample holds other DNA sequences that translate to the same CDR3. The CDR3, as DNA: TGTGCCAGCAGCGTAGGACAGTCGTCCTACGAGCAGTACTTC. Protein: CASSVGQSSYEQYF. The chain uses TRBV7-9 and TRBJ2-7; D may be TRBD1 (6 bases). From germline, CDR1 is SEHNR and CDR2 FQNEAQ (reference sequence). This CDR3 region has 14 residues. The V end was cut by 5 bases, the J end by 1 base, with 12 bases between.

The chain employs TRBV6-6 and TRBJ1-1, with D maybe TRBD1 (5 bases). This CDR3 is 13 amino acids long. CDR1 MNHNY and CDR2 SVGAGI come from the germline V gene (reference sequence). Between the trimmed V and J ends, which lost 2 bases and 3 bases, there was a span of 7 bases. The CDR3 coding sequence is TGTGCCAGCAGTTACGGGGCAGACACTGAAGCTTTCTTT. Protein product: CASSYGADTEAFF.

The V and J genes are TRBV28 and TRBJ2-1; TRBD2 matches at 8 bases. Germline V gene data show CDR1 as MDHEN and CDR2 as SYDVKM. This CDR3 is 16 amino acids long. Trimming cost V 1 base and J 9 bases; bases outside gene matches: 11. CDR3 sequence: CASSLFPPGLGGEQFF. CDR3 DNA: TGTGCCAGCAGTTTATTCCCCCCGGGACTAGGAGGTGAGCAGTTCTTC.

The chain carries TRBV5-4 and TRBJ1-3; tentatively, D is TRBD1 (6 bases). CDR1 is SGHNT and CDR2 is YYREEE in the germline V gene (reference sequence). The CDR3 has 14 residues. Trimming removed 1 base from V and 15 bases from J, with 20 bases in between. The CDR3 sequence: CASSLKGEAGHSYF. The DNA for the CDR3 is TGTGCCAGCAGCTTGAAGGGGGAGGCGGGACACTCATATTTT.

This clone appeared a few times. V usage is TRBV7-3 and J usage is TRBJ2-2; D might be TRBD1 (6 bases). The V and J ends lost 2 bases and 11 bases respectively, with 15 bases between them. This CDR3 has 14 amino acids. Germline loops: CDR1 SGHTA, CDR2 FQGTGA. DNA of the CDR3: TGTGCCAGCAGCTTACGGCAGGGGACCCCCGAGCTGTTTTTT. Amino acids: CASSLRQGTPELFF.

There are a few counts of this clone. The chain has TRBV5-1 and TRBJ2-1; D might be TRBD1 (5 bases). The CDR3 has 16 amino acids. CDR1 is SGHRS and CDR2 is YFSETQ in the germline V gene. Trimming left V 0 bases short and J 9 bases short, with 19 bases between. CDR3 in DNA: TGCGCCAGCAGCTTGGGGGGCTACCCACTTAAATTTGAGCAGTTCTTC. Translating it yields CASSLGGYPLKFEQFF.

CDR3 sequence: CASSLLWGTQYF. For the CDR3, the DNA is TGTGCCAGCAGCTTATTGTGGGGTACGCAGTATTTT. This chain joins TRBV7-8 and TRBJ2-3, with D hard to call. V lost 2 bases, J lost 8 bases, and 8 bases lay in between. Per the germline V gene, CDR1 is SGHVS and CDR2 is FQNEAQ. The CDR3 consists of 12 residues.

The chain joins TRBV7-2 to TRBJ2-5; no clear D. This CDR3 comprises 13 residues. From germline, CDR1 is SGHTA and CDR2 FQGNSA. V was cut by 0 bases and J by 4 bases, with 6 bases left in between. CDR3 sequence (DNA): TGTGCCAGCAGCTTAGCGGAGAGAGAGACCCAGTACTTC. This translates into CASSLAERETQYF.

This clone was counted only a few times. CDR3 in DNA: TGTGCCAGCAGCTCACCGGGAGCCCCCTTGAGAGAGCAGTTCTTC. Its translation: CASSSPGAPLREQFF. V usage is TRBV5-4 and J usage is TRBJ2-1; possibly TRBD2 for D (6 bases). Germline V gene data show CDR1 as SGHNT and CDR2 as YYREEE (reference sequence). V shed 3 bases and J shed 10 bases, with 20 bases lying between them. This CDR3 spans 15 amino acids.